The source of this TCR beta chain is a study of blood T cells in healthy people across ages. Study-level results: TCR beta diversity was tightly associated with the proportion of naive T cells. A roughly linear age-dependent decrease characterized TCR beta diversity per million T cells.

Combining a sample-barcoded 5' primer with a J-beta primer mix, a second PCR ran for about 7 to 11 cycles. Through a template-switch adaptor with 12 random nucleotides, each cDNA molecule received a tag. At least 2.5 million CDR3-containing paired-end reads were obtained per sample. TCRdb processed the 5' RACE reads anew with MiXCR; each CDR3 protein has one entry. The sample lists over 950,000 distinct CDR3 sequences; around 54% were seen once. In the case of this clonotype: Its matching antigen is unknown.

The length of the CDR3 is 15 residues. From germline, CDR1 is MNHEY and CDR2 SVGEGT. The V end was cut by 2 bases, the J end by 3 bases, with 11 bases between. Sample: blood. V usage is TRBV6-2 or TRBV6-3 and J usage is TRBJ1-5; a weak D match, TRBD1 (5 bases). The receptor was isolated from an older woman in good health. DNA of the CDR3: TGTGCCAGCAGTTACGAAGGCAGGGCCAATCAGCCCCAGCATTTT. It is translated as CASSYEGRANQPQHF.